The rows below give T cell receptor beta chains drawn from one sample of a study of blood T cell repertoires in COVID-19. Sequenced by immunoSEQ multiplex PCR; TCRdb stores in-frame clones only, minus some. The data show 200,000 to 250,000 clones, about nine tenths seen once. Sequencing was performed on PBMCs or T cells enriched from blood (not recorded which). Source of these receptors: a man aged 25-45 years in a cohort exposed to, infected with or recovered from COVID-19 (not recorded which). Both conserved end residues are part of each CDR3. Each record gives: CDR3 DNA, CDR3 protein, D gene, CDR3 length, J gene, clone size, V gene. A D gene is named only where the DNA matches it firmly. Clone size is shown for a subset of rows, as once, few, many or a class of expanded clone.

cdr3_nt: TGCAGCGTTGGGCAGAACTCTGGAAACACCATATATTTT
cdr3_aa: CSVGQNSGNTIYF
d_call: NA
cdr3_length: 13
j_call: TRBJ1-3
clone_size: NA
v_call: TRBV29-1

cdr3_nt: TGCAGTGTTCACACGGGAGTGGAGCAGTACTTC
cdr3_aa: CSVHTGVEQYF
d_call: NA
cdr3_length: 11
j_call: TRBJ2-7
clone_size: many
v_call: TRBV20-1

cdr3_nt: TGTGCCACCAGCTGGACTAGCGGGAGTGGGGAGACCCAGTACTTC
cdr3_aa: CATSWTSGSGETQYF
d_call: TRBD2
cdr3_length: 15
j_call: TRBJ2-5
clone_size: NA
v_call: TRBV15

cdr3_nt: TGTGCCAGCAGTGCCGGGGACAATCAGCCCCAGCATTTT
cdr3_aa: CASSAGDNQPQHF
d_call: NA
cdr3_length: 13
j_call: TRBJ1-5
clone_size: NA
v_call: TRBV6-4

cdr3_nt: TGTGCCAGCAGCTTGACGGAAGTGGGAGTGGAATACTACGAGCAGTACTTC
cdr3_aa: CASSLTEVGVEYYEQYF
d_call: NA
cdr3_length: 17
j_call: TRBJ2-7
clone_size: NA
v_call: TRBV5-4

cdr3_nt: TGTGCCAGCAACCCCTCGGGGATCGGGGGGACTGAAGCTTTCTTT
cdr3_aa: CASNPSGIGGTEAFF
d_call: NA
cdr3_length: 15
j_call: TRBJ1-1
clone_size: NA
v_call: TRBV7-9

cdr3_nt: TGTGCCAGCAGCCTTCTCAGGGTCTTTAACAATGAGCAGTTCTTC
cdr3_aa: CASSLLRVFNNEQFF
d_call: NA
cdr3_length: 15
j_call: TRBJ2-1
clone_size: NA
v_call: TRBV14

cdr3_nt: TGTGCCAGCAGCGATAACCAGGGCGTTGTGGAGCAGTTCTTC
cdr3_aa: CASSDNQGVVEQFF
d_call: NA
cdr3_length: 14
j_call: TRBJ2-1
clone_size: NA
v_call: TRBV9

cdr3_nt: TGTGCCAGCAGCCGCGGACTAGCCGAGAATGAGCAGTTCTTC
cdr3_aa: CASSRGLAENEQFF
d_call: TRBD2
cdr3_length: 14
j_call: TRBJ2-1
clone_size: NA
v_call: TRBV6-5

cdr3_nt: TGTGCCATCAGTGATCCAACCCCGGGACACGGATCGGGCTCCTACGAGCAGTACTTC
cdr3_aa: CAISDPTPGHGSGSYEQYF
d_call: NA
cdr3_length: 19
j_call: TRBJ2-7
clone_size: NA
v_call: TRBV10-3

cdr3_nt: TGTGCCAGCAGCTTGGTAGACAGCAAACTTTCCTATGGCTACACCTTC
cdr3_aa: CASSLVDSKLSYGYTF
d_call: NA
cdr3_length: 16
j_call: TRBJ1-2
clone_size: NA
v_call: TRBV5-8

cdr3_nt: TGTGCCAGCAACCCCGGACAGGGGGACTCAGATACGCAGTATTTT
cdr3_aa: CASNPGQGDSDTQYF
d_call: TRBD1
cdr3_length: 15
j_call: TRBJ2-3
clone_size: NA
v_call: TRBV5-8

cdr3_nt: TGCAGCGTTGAAGTCTCACACCCCGGGGAGCTGTTTTTT
cdr3_aa: CSVEVSHPGELFF
d_call: NA
cdr3_length: 13
j_call: TRBJ2-2
clone_size: NA
v_call: TRBV29-1

cdr3_nt: TGCAGCGTGGCCCCTCGGGGCGTGGGGACAGGGAACACCGGGGAGCTGTTTTTT
cdr3_aa: CSVAPRGVGTGNTGELFF
d_call: TRBD1
cdr3_length: 18
j_call: TRBJ2-2
clone_size: NA
v_call: TRBV29-1

cdr3_nt: TGCGCCAGCAGCTTGGTTGTCTCCCCCTACGAGCAGTACTTC
cdr3_aa: CASSLVVSPYEQYF
d_call: NA
cdr3_length: 14
j_call: TRBJ2-7
clone_size: few
v_call: TRBV5-1

cdr3_nt: TGTGCCAGCAGATCCCCCGGGACAGACAAAACAGGGTTAAATGGCTACACCTTC
cdr3_aa: CASRSPGTDKTGLNGYTF
d_call: TRBD1
cdr3_length: 18
j_call: TRBJ1-2
clone_size: once
v_call: TRBV27

cdr3_nt: TGCGCCAGCAGCCCGTACGAAGCGGGAAGGTACGAGCAGTACTTC
cdr3_aa: CASSPYEAGRYEQYF
d_call: TRBD2
cdr3_length: 15
j_call: TRBJ2-7
clone_size: few
v_call: TRBV4-1

cdr3_nt: TGTGCCAGCAGCTTAGGGCAGGAGGCCTTGTCCGGGGAGCTGTTTTTT
cdr3_aa: CASSLGQEALSGELFF
d_call: NA
cdr3_length: 16
j_call: TRBJ2-2
clone_size: NA
v_call: TRBV11-3

cdr3_nt: TGTGCCATCAGTGAGTCTGCAGGTTTCGGTTCACCCCTCCACTTT
cdr3_aa: CAISESAGFGSPLHF
d_call: NA
cdr3_length: 15
j_call: TRBJ1-6
clone_size: once
v_call: TRBV10-3

cdr3_nt: TGTGCCAGCAGTTTCGCCCGACTAGCGGGAGCCTACCAAGAGACCCAGTACTTC
cdr3_aa: CASSFARLAGAYQETQYF
d_call: TRBD2
cdr3_length: 18
j_call: TRBJ2-5
clone_size: NA
v_call: TRBV27

cdr3_nt: TGTGCCAGCAGGGAATGGGGCAGGAACACTGAAGCTTTCTTT
cdr3_aa: CASREWGRNTEAFF
d_call: NA
cdr3_length: 14
j_call: TRBJ1-1
clone_size: NA
v_call: TRBV7-2

cdr3_nt: TGTGCCAGCAGCCTCCCTCGGGGCCAAGAGACCCAGTACTTC
cdr3_aa: CASSLPRGQETQYF
d_call: NA
cdr3_length: 14
j_call: TRBJ2-5
clone_size: few
v_call: TRBV3-1/TRBV3-2

cdr3_nt: TGTGCCAGCAGTTCGACCGGGACAGGATACAACACCGGGGAGCTGTTTTTT
cdr3_aa: CASSSTGTGYNTGELFF
d_call: TRBD1
cdr3_length: 17
j_call: TRBJ2-2
clone_size: NA
v_call: TRBV11-3

cdr3_nt: TGTGCCAGCAGCTCGGGAGCGGGAGGGATGACCGGGGAGCTGTTTTTT
cdr3_aa: CASSSGAGGMTGELFF
d_call: TRBD2
cdr3_length: 16
j_call: TRBJ2-2
clone_size: NA
v_call: TRBV7-8

cdr3_nt: TGTGCCAGTGGCGATATCGACAGGGTGCTTCAGCCCCAGCATTTT
cdr3_aa: CASGDIDRVLQPQHF
d_call: TRBD1
cdr3_length: 15
j_call: TRBJ1-5
clone_size: NA
v_call: TRBV6-5

cdr3_nt: TGTGCCAGGAGAAACAGGGGACAAACCACCCTAGATAATGAAAAACTGTTTTTT
cdr3_aa: CARRNRGQTTLDNEKLFF
d_call: TRBD1
cdr3_length: 18
j_call: TRBJ1-4
clone_size: NA
v_call: TRBV19